The next 20 T cell receptor beta chains were all read from a single sample in a study of siplizumab effects on memory and regulatory T cells. Produced via immunoSEQ multiplex PCR; TCRdb's table is partial and in-frame only. This sample yields about 120,000 clones, of which about 94% are seen a single time; around 0.16% belongs to the top ten. Sequenced: non-Treg CD4+ T cells sorted from blood. The receptors derive from a human donor in good health.

The chain links TRBV6-5 to TRBJ1-3; weak D call: TRBD1 (6 bases). The CDR3 runs to 15 residues. Trimming cost V 0 bases and J 1 base, with 7 bases left between them. CDR1 is MNHEY and CDR2 is SVGAGI in the germline V gene. CDR3 protein: CASSYSTGSGNTIYF. The CDR3 DNA is TGTGCCAGCAGTTACTCGACAGGTTCTGGAAACACCATATATTTT.

The V call is TRBV19, the J call TRBJ1-5; no firm D call. This CDR3 is 16 amino acids long. V shed 5 bases and J shed 0 bases, with 14 bases lying between them. Germline V gene sequence: CDR1 LNHDA, CDR2 SQIVND (reference sequence). In DNA, the CDR3 is TGTGCCAGTAGTGACGATGCGGGGATTAGCAATCAGCCCCAGCATTTT. It codes for CASSDDAGISNQPQHF. Together with reference TRBV19 and TRBJ1-5, the CDR3 gives the full variable domain: DGGITQSPKYLFRKEGQNVTLSCEQNLNHDAMYWYRQDPGQGLRLIYYSQIVNDFQKGDIAEGYSVSREKKESFPLTVTSAQKNPTAFYLCASSDDAGISNQPQHFGDGTRLSIL.

In the case of this clone: Other DNA sequences in the sample encode the same CDR3. The J gene is TRBJ1-5, the V gene TRBV9; D gene ambiguous. Trimming left V 0 bases short and J 4 bases short, with 8 bases between. The CDR3 runs to 14 residues. Germline V gene data show CDR1 as SGDLS and CDR2 as YYNGEE. The CDR3 protein is CASSVGHLNQPQHF. The CDR3 DNA is TGTGCCAGCAGCGTAGGCCATTTAAATCAGCCCCAGCATTTT.

The chain is built from TRBV6-4 and TRBJ1-6; possible D gene TRBD1, 5 bases. Germline CDR1 MRHNA, CDR2 SNTAGT. The ends were cut back, 5 bases at V and 7 bases at J, with 21 bases in the middle. This CDR3 spans 17 amino acids. The CDR3 DNA reads TGTGCCAGCAGTTGGGGCGTCCTACTGAGGAAAAATTCACCCCTCCACTTT. Amino acid sequence: CASSWGVLLRKNSPLHF.

This chain uses TRBV9 with TRBJ1-2; weak D call: TRBD1 (5 bases). Between the trimmed V and J ends, which lost 0 bases and 2 bases, there was a span of 14 bases. Germline-derived CDR1 and CDR2 are SGDLS and YYNGEE. This CDR3 is 16 amino acids long. For the CDR3, the DNA is TGTGCCAGCAGCGTAGGGGTTGCAGGGTCGAACTATGGCTACACCTTC. Its translation: CASSVGVAGSNYGYTF. Full variable domain (remainder filled in from reference TRBV9 and TRBJ1-2): DSGVTQTPKHLITATGQRVTLRCSPRSGDLSVYWYQQSLDQGLQFLIQYYNGEERAKGNILERFSAQQFPDLHSELNLSSLELGDSALYFCASSVGVAGSNYGYTFGSGTRLTVV.

There are a few counts of this clone. This chain uses TRBV18 with TRBJ2-5, with D uncertain. This CDR3 spans 12 amino acids. CDR1 is KGHSH and CDR2 is LQKENI in the germline V gene. Trimming took off 2 bases at V and 5 bases at J, with 6 bases between the two ends. The CDR3 region is CASSPYGETQYF. DNA of the CDR3: TGTGCCAGCTCACCATACGGGGAGACCCAGTACTTC. Looking up the rest from reference TRBV18 and TRBJ2-5 gives the full variable domain: NAGVMQNPRHLVRRRGQEARLRCSPMKGHSHVYWYRQLPEEGLKFMVYLQKENIIDESGMPKERFSAEFPKEGPSILRIQQVVRGDSAAYFCASSPYGETQYFGPGTRLLVL.

V is TRBV15 and J is TRBJ2-5; D is possibly TRBD1 (5 bases). Germline V gene data show CDR1 as LNHNV and CDR2 as YYDKDF (reference sequence). CDR3 length: 17 residues. The ends were cut back, 0 bases at V and 7 bases at J, with 21 bases in the middle. This CDR3 reads CATSRDNRFVTEATQYF. For the CDR3, the DNA is TGTGCCACCAGCAGAGATAACCGATTTGTGACAGAGGCGACCCAGTACTTC.

This clone was seen only a few times. CDR3 in amino acids: CASSGRTDSAEAFF. CDR3 coding DNA: TGTGCCAGCAGCGGCAGGACTGACTCCGCTGAAGCTTTCTTT. The chain carries TRBV5-4 and TRBJ1-1; no clear D gene. CDR3 length: 14 residues. The V gene lost 4 bases and the J gene lost 6 bases, with 16 bases spanning the gap. The germline CDR1 and CDR2 sequences are SGHNT and YYREEE (reference sequence).

The rearrangement links TRBV7-2 to TRBJ1-2; D ambiguous. The V end was cut by 2 bases, the J end by 9 bases, with 19 bases between. The V gene's germline CDR1 is SGHTA and CDR2 FQGNSA. CDR3 length equals 15 residues. The CDR3 DNA is TGTGCCAGCAGCTTAACGCAGGCGTCTTTTGAGAGCTACACCTTC. Translation: CASSLTQASFESYTF. Variable domain in full (rest from reference TRBV7-2 and TRBJ1-2): GAGVSQSPSNKVTEKGKDVELRCDPISGHTALYWYRQSLGQGLEFLIYFQGNSAPDKSGLPSDRFSAERTGGSVSTLTIQRTQQEDSAVYLCASSLTQASFESYTFGSGTRLTVV.

This chain's CDR3 is CASSINGPWPQHF. The CDR3 nucleotides read TGTGCCAGTAGTATTAACGGGCCCTGGCCCCAGCATTTT. The rearrangement joins TRBV19 to TRBJ1-5; no reliable D call. The CDR3 runs to 13 residues. The V gene lost 3 bases and the J gene lost 9 bases, with 12 bases spanning the gap. Per germline, CDR1 LNHDA and CDR2 SQIVND (reference sequence).

The V gene is TRBV2, the J gene TRBJ1-5; D possibly corresponds to TRBD1 (5 bases). The V gene lost 5 bases and the J gene lost 3 bases, with 11 bases spanning the gap. The germline gives CDR1 SNHLY, CDR2 FYNNEI. The CDR3 covers 14 residues. CDR3 in amino acids: CASSWDGHNQPQHF. CDR3 in DNA: TGTGCCAGCAGTTGGGACGGTCACAATCAGCCCCAGCATTTT.

The V and J genes are TRBV15 and TRBJ1-5; a weak D match, TRBD1 (5 bases). The length of the CDR3 is 16 residues. Trimming took 5 bases from V and 0 from J, leaving 14 bases between them. Germline lookup yields CDR1 LNHNV and CDR2 YYDKDF (reference sequence). The CDR3 region is CATSGAGGYSNQPQHF. The CDR3 DNA reads TGTGCCACCAGCGGGGCGGGAGGCTATAGCAATCAGCCCCAGCATTTT.

The rearrangement joins TRBV12-5 to TRBJ1-6; maybe TRBD1 (6 bases). V lost 6 bases and J 11 bases, leaving 23 bases between the germline ends. This CDR3 is built from 16 residues. Per germline, CDR1 LGHNT and CDR2 FRNRAP. The CDR3 DNA reads TGTGCTAGTGGCCTCGCCGCCGGGGACAAGTTAGCACCCCTCCACTTT. Amino acid sequence: CASGLAAGDKLAPLHF.

The chain recombines TRBV7-5 with TRBJ2-3; the table's D gene call, TRBD1, was not cross checked with the DNA. TRBV7-5 is tagged as a pseudogene. This CDR3 spans 16 amino acids. The CDR3 here is CVRSLLGQGMTDTQYF. Written as DNA, the CDR3 is TGTGTCAGAAGCTTACTGGGACAGGGGATGACAGATACGCAGTATTTT.

The V call is TRBV2, the J call TRBJ2-1; D unresolved. This CDR3 comprises 15 residues. Trimming removed 3 bases at V and 7 bases at J, with 16 bases between. CDR1 SNHLY and CDR2 FYNNEI come from the germline V gene. For the CDR3, the DNA is TGTGCCAGCAGTGATCGACCGGGCCTTCGGAATGAGCAGTTCTTC. Translating gives CASSDRPGLRNEQFF. The entire variable domain, with the rest obtained from reference TRBV2 and TRBJ2-1, is as follows: EPEVTQTPSHQVTQMGQEVILRCVPISNHLYFYWYRQILGQKVEFLVSFYNNEISEKSEIFDDQFSVERPDGSNFTLKIRSTKLEDSAMYFCASSDRPGLRNEQFFGPGTRLTVL.

This clone was observed a single time. This sequence joins TRBV4-1 and TRBJ1-4, with D uncertain. Looked up from germline, CDR1 is MGHRA and CDR2 is YSYEKL. V was shortened by 4 bases and J by 6 bases, with 21 bases between the two germline ends. The CDR3 is 17 amino acids. The DNA of the CDR3 is TGCGCCAGCAGCCCGGGGAGGGTAGATACTTATCATGAAAAACTGTTTTTT. Translating gives CASSPGRVDTYHEKLFF.

The chain couples TRBV4-1 to TRBJ2-7; D unresolved. V was cut by 0 bases and J by 4 bases, with 19 bases left in between. CDR3 length: 17 amino acids. Germline loops: CDR1 MGHRA, CDR2 YSYEKL. CDR3 DNA sequence: TGCGCCAGCAGCCAAGATCTGGTTGGTGGGGTTACATACGAGCAGTACTTC. As protein: CASSQDLVGGVTYEQYF.

In its sample, this clone was seen once. This chain links TRBV7-2 with TRBJ1-5, with D possibly matching TRBD1 (6 bases). V lost 5 bases, J lost 4 bases, and 9 bases lay in between. The CDR3 has 13 residues. CDR1 is SGHTA and CDR2 is FQGNSA in the germline V gene. The DNA for the CDR3 is TGTGCCAGCAGCCCGGACAGAAATCAGCCCCAGCATTTT. It encodes CASSPDRNQPQHF.

The chain carries TRBV7-2 and TRBJ2-5, with a weak D call TRBD2 (5 bases). Germline lookup yields CDR1 SGHTA and CDR2 FQGNSA. Trimming shortened V by 5 bases and J by 5 bases, and 9 bases separated the two germline ends. The CDR3 totals 12 residues. Here the CDR3 reads CASSQKRETQYF. CDR3 nucleotide sequence: TGTGCCAGCAGCCAAAAGCGGGAGACCCAGTACTTC.

The chain couples TRBV6-1 to TRBJ1-1; TRBD1 might be the D (5 bases). This CDR3 region has 14 residues. Trimming stripped 6 bases from V and 6 bases from J, with 17 bases between. Germline CDR1 is MNHNS and CDR2 is SASEGT. CDR3 DNA sequence: TGTGCCAGCAGACCGACAATGGGGGTCGCTGAAGCTTTCTTT. Translation gives CASRPTMGVAEAFF.